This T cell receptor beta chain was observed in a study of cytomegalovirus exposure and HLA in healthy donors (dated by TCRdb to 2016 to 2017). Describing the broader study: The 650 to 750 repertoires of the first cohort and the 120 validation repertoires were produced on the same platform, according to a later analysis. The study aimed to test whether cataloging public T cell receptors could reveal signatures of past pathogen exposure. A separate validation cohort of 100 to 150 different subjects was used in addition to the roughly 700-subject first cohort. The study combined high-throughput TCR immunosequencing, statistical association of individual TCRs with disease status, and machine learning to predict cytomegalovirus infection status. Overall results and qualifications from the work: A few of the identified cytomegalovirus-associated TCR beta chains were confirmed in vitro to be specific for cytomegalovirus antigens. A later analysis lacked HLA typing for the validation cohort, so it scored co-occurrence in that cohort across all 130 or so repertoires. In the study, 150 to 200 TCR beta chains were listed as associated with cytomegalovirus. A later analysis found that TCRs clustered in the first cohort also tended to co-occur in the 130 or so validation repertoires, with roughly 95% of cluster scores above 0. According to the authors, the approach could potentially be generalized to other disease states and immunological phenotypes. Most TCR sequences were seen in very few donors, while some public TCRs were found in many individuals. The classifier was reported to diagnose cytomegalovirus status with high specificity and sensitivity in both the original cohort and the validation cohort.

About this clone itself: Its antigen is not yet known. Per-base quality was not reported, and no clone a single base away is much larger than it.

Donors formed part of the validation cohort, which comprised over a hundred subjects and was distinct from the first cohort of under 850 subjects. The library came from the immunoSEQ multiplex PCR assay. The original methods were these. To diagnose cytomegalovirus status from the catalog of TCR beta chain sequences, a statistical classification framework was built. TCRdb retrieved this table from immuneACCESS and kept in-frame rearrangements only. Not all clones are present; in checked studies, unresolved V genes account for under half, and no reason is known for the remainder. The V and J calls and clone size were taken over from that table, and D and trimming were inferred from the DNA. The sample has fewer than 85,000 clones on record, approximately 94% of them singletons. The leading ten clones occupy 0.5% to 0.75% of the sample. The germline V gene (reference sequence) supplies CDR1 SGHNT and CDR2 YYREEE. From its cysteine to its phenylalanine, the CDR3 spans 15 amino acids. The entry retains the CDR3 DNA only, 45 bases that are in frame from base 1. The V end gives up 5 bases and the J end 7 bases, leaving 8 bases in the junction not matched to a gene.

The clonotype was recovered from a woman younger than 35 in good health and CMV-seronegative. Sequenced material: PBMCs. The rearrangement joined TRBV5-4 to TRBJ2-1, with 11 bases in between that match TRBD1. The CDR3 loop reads CASRSGTGGPNEQFF. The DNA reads TGTGCCAGCAGGTCCGGGACAGGGGGTCCTAATGAGCAGTTCTTC.